The rows below give T cell receptor beta chains drawn from one sample of a study of T cell repertoires in cytomegalovirus infection. MiXCR was run by TCRdb on the reads, yielding one entry per CDR3 protein. This sample has around 110,000 distinct CDR3 sequences, with around a tenth found just once. For these receptors, no antigen is known. Material for sequencing was PBMCs, sequenced either directly or after in vitro stimulation (not recorded which). The receptor source for this set is a human donor in good health (CMV status not recorded). Some clones in this sample may be carry-over from other donors' samples. Both conserved end residues are part of each CDR3. The D gene is left open where the match is weak. Size is stated for part of the rows, as once, few or many counts, or as a class when the clone is expanded.

length	V	J	size	D	DNA	CDR3
17	TRBV4-3	TRBJ2-3	few	NA	TGCGCCAGCAGCCAAGAGGTCCCTAGTTCCGGCACAGATACGCAGTATTTT	CASSQEVPSSGTDTQYF
13	TRBV6-5	TRBJ1-2	many	TRBD1	TGTGCCAGCAGTTTGGACAGGGCGCATGGCTACACCTTC	CASSLDRAHGYTF
13	TRBV11-3	TRBJ1-1	few	TRBD1	TGTGCCAGCAGCTTCATTCAGGGGGCTGAAGCTTTCTTT	CASSFIQGAEAFF
17	TRBV13	TRBJ2-1	NA	NA	TGTGCCAGCAGCTTACGAGGGTGGGGGGAAGGGTACAATGAGCAGTTCTTC	CASSLRGWGEGYNEQFF
15	TRBV7-2	TRBJ1-5	few	TRBD1	TGTGCCAGCAGCTTAGCGGCAGACAGGGAACAGCCCCAGCATTTT	CASSLAADREQPQHF
15	TRBV3-1	TRBJ2-1	few	NA	TGTGCCAGCAGACCGTCAGGGGCTCCTTACAATGAGCAGTTCTTC	CASRPSGAPYNEQFF
18	TRBV7-2	TRBJ1-3	many	NA	TGTGCCAGCAGCAATAGAGTATTTTGGGGGGGGTCTGGAAACACCATATATTTT	CASSNRVFWGGSGNTIYF
19	TRBV7-2	TRBJ2-7	many	NA	TGTGCCAGCACCCCGAGGGGGGCAGGCTGGGCGGCCAGGTCCTACGAGCAGTACTTC	CASTPRGAGWAARSYEQYF
15	TRBV15	TRBJ2-5	many	NA	TGTGCCACCAGCAGTGATAGTCCTTACCAAGAGACCCAGTACTTC	CATSSDSPYQETQYF
14	TRBV20-1	TRBJ2-6	many	NA	TGCAGTGCTAGCGTGTACTCTGGGGCCAACGTCCTGACTTTC	CSASVYSGANVLTF
15	TRBV6-1	TRBJ2-2	many	TRBD2	TGTGCCAGCAGTCCACCGGGACTAGTAACTGGGGAGCTGTTTTTT	CASSPPGLVTGELFF
15	TRBV3-1	TRBJ1-5	NA	NA	TGTGCCAGCAGCCCTTCTGGAGGGGAGGGGCAGCCCCAGCATTTT	CASSPSGGEGQPQHF
14	TRBV12-3/TRBV12-4	TRBJ1-4	few	NA	TGTGCCAGCAGTTTAGTAGGGGTCGGGGAAAAACTGTTTTTT	CASSLVGVGEKLFF